This is a list of T cell receptor beta chains from one sample in a study of cytomegalovirus exposure and HLA in healthy donors. Measured with immunoSEQ multiplex PCR; TCRdb has only the in-frame clones, and not every one. The data contain about 84,000 clones, approximately 91% of them singletons. Input material: PBMCs. The receptors originated from a man aged 25-45 years in good health and CMV-seronegative. CDR3s include the opening cysteine and the closing phenylalanine or tryptophan. The order of the fields is D gene, V gene, clone size, J gene, CDR3 DNA, CDR3 protein. A D gene is named only where the DNA matches it firmly. Rows may omit the clone size; those that give it use once, few, many or a size class.

d_call: .; v_call: TRBV9; clone_size: .; j_call: TRBJ2-2; cdr3_nt: TGTGCCAGCAGCGTAGTGTCCTCTAGTGGCACCGGGGAGCTGTTTTTT; cdr3_aa: CASSVVSSSGTGELFF
d_call: TRBD2; v_call: TRBV2; clone_size: .; j_call: TRBJ2-1; cdr3_nt: TGTGCCAGCAGTGGCGGACTAGCGGACAATGAGCAGTTCTTC; cdr3_aa: CASSGGLADNEQFF
d_call: .; v_call: TRBV4-2; clone_size: .; j_call: TRBJ1-6; cdr3_nt: TGTGCCAGCAGCCAAGATTATTGGGACAAGGCCCATTCACCCCTCCACTTT; cdr3_aa: CASSQDYWDKAHSPLHF
d_call: .; v_call: TRBV6-1; clone_size: .; j_call: TRBJ2-3; cdr3_nt: TGTGCCAGCAGTGAAAACAGGGTCCGCACAGATACGCAGTATTTT; cdr3_aa: CASSENRVRTDTQYF
d_call: TRBD1; v_call: TRBV9; clone_size: .; j_call: TRBJ1-2; cdr3_nt: TGTGCCAGCACCCAAGCCGGGACAGGGATCGGCTACACCTTC; cdr3_aa: CASTQAGTGIGYTF
d_call: .; v_call: TRBV2; clone_size: .; j_call: TRBJ2-2; cdr3_nt: TGTGCCAGGCAAAAAGAGCCCGCGAACACCGGGGAGCTGTTTTTT; cdr3_aa: CARQKEPANTGELFF
d_call: .; v_call: TRBV7-9; clone_size: .; j_call: TRBJ2-7; cdr3_nt: TGTGCTACGGAGGGATCCTACGAGCAGTACTTC; cdr3_aa: CATEGSYEQYF
d_call: TRBD1; v_call: TRBV5-4; clone_size: .; j_call: TRBJ1-2; cdr3_nt: TGTGCCAGCAGTCCCGGACAGGGGGCGAATAACTATGGCTACACCTTC; cdr3_aa: CASSPGQGANNYGYTF
d_call: TRBD2; v_call: TRBV9; clone_size: .; j_call: TRBJ2-1; cdr3_nt: TGTGCCAGCAGCGGGTCTAGCGGGGAAGTTTACAATGAGCAGTTCTTC; cdr3_aa: CASSGSSGEVYNEQFF
d_call: .; v_call: TRBV10-2; clone_size: .; j_call: TRBJ2-5; cdr3_nt: TGCGCCAGCAGTGAAGACACCATCCAAGAGACCCAGTACTTC; cdr3_aa: CASSEDTIQETQYF
d_call: .; v_call: TRBV5-6; clone_size: .; j_call: TRBJ1-6; cdr3_nt: TGTGCCAGCAGCTTGGTCCAGGGGCAGGGTAATTCACCCCTCCACTTT; cdr3_aa: CASSLVQGQGNSPLHF
d_call: TRBD1; v_call: TRBV5-1; clone_size: once; j_call: TRBJ2-1; cdr3_nt: TGCGCCAGCAGCTTCGGTCTCCGGGACAGAAACAATGAGCAGTTCTTC; cdr3_aa: CASSFGLRDRNNEQFF
d_call: TRBD1; v_call: TRBV4-2; clone_size: .; j_call: TRBJ2-6; cdr3_nt: TGTGCCAGCAGCCAAGATGGGGTAGGGGGCTCGGGGGCCAACGTCCTGACTTTC; cdr3_aa: CASSQDGVGGSGANVLTF
d_call: .; v_call: TRBV2; clone_size: few; j_call: TRBJ1-1; cdr3_nt: TGTGCCAGCATGGCTGGGGGCCAAAACACTGAAGCTTTCTTT; cdr3_aa: CASMAGGQNTEAFF
d_call: TRBD2; v_call: TRBV9; clone_size: .; j_call: TRBJ2-1; cdr3_nt: TGTGCCAGCAGCGTAGCTAGTAGGACTAGCGGGAGCTCCTACAATGAGCAGTTCTTC; cdr3_aa: CASSVASRTSGSSYNEQFF
d_call: .; v_call: TRBV7-8; clone_size: .; j_call: TRBJ1-1; cdr3_nt: TGTGCCAGCAGCTTAGCGCGGGGATCGGGGAACACTGAAGCTTTCTTT; cdr3_aa: CASSLARGSGNTEAFF
d_call: TRBD1; v_call: TRBV23-1; clone_size: .; j_call: TRBJ2-7; cdr3_nt: TGCGCCAGCAGTCAATCTTTGAATAGGACAGGGAACTCCTACGAGCAGTACTTC; cdr3_aa: CASSQSLNRTGNSYEQYF
d_call: TRBD2; v_call: TRBV10-2; clone_size: .; j_call: TRBJ2-2; cdr3_nt: TGCGCCAGCAGACTACGGGGGGGCCCCACCGGGGAGCTGTTTTTT; cdr3_aa: CASRLRGGPTGELFF
d_call: TRBD1; v_call: TRBV5-1; clone_size: once; j_call: TRBJ2-1; cdr3_nt: TGCGCCAGCAGCGTTGGACAGGGGTCCAATGAGCAGTTCTTC; cdr3_aa: CASSVGQGSNEQFF
d_call: .; v_call: TRBV11-2; clone_size: few; j_call: TRBJ1-1; cdr3_nt: TGTGCCAGCAGTACGGAGGTCGGGGTAGCTTTCTTT; cdr3_aa: CASSTEVGVAFF
d_call: TRBD1; v_call: TRBV10-3; clone_size: .; j_call: TRBJ2-3; cdr3_nt: TGTGCCACCGAAAACCGACAGGGGTCAGATACGCAGTATTTT; cdr3_aa: CATENRQGSDTQYF
d_call: TRBD1; v_call: TRBV27; clone_size: .; j_call: TRBJ1-3; cdr3_nt: TGTGCCAGCACCCGATCAGGGGGACCTGGAAACACCATATATTTT; cdr3_aa: CASTRSGGPGNTIYF
d_call: .; v_call: TRBV7-9; clone_size: .; j_call: TRBJ1-6; cdr3_nt: TGTGCCAGCAGCTTACTGAGCTCCTATAATTCACCCCTCCACTTT; cdr3_aa: CASSLLSSYNSPLHF
d_call: .; v_call: TRBV6-1; clone_size: .; j_call: TRBJ1-5; cdr3_nt: TGTGCCAGCAGGTCGACAGTTGAAAATCAGCCCCAGCATTTT; cdr3_aa: CASRSTVENQPQHF
d_call: TRBD2; v_call: TRBV14; clone_size: .; j_call: TRBJ2-3; cdr3_nt: TGTGCCAGCAGCCAACAGGGCGGGAGTCGGACAGATACGCAGTATTTT; cdr3_aa: CASSQQGGSRTDTQYF
d_call: TRBD1; v_call: TRBV5-6; clone_size: .; j_call: TRBJ2-7; cdr3_nt: TGTGCCAGCAGCTTGGGGACAGGGGGCTACGAGCAGTACTTC; cdr3_aa: CASSLGTGGYEQYF
d_call: TRBD1; v_call: TRBV6-1; clone_size: .; j_call: TRBJ1-1; cdr3_nt: TGTGCCAGCAATATACAGGGGAATGGTGAAGCTTTCTTT; cdr3_aa: CASNIQGNGEAFF
d_call: .; v_call: TRBV7-2; clone_size: .; j_call: TRBJ1-2; cdr3_nt: TGTGCCAGCAGCTTAGAGAGGCAGTCGTTCGATGGCTACACCTTC; cdr3_aa: CASSLERQSFDGYTF
d_call: .; v_call: TRBV5-1; clone_size: .; j_call: TRBJ2-7; cdr3_nt: TGCGCCAGCAGTGGCTCGACCTACGAGCAGTACTTC; cdr3_aa: CASSGSTYEQYF
d_call: .; v_call: TRBV5-1; clone_size: .; j_call: TRBJ1-1; cdr3_nt: TGCGCCAGCAGCTTATCCGGGGGGGCCTCGGGCACTGAAGCTTTCTTT; cdr3_aa: CASSLSGGASGTEAFF
d_call: TRBD1; v_call: TRBV28; clone_size: .; j_call: TRBJ2-7; cdr3_nt: TGTGCCAGCAGCACCGGGACAGGGATTATCTACGAGCAGTACTTC; cdr3_aa: CASSTGTGIIYEQYF